A single sample is the source of the 17 T cell receptor beta chains below, sequenced in a study of T cell repertoires in cytomegalovirus infection. TCRdb re-derived calls from the reads in MiXCR, one entry per CDR3 protein. The sample has about 740,000 distinct CDR3 sequences, less than 40% seen once. The material sequenced was PBMCs. The receptors come from a human donor in good health (CMV status not recorded). Some clones in this sample may be carry-over from other donors' samples.

The sample holds a few counts of this clonotype. The chain links TRBV29-1 to TRBJ2-3; tentatively, D is TRBD2 (5 bases). Germline CDR1 and CDR2: SQVTM and ANQGSEA. V lost 7 bases, J lost 4 bases, and 21 bases lay in between. This CDR3 region has 15 residues. The CDR3 protein is CSASRERSRADTQYF. The CDR3 DNA sequence: TGCAGCGCCTCGAGGGAGCGCTCAAGGGCAGATACGCAGTATTTT.

Turning to this clonotype: The CDR3 does not end in the conserved phenylalanine or tryptophan, so this is likely a read error. The chain is built from TRBV7-9 and TRBJ2-1; 7 bases map to TRBD1. Trimming at V came to 5 bases and at J to 2 bases, leaving 6 bases not matched to a gene. The CDR3 contains 15 residues. From germline, CDR1 is SEHNR and CDR2 FQNEAQ (reference sequence). Written as DNA, the CDR3 is TGTGCCAGCAGCGCAGGACAGGTTGCCTACAATGAGCAGTTCTTA. Translated, it gives CASSAGQVAYNEQFL.

The chain employs TRBV30 and TRBJ1-6; 7 bases map to TRBD1. There are 13 residues in the CDR3. J lost 9 bases, V lost 2 bases, and 4 bases had no gene match. Per the germline V gene, CDR1 is GTSNPN and CDR2 is SVGIG (reference sequence). CDR3 DNA sequence: TGTGCCTGGAGTAAACGACAGGGTTCACCCCTCCACTTT. It encodes CAWSKRQGSPLHF.

The chain has TRBV7-2 and TRBJ2-7, with 10 bases identical to TRBD1. The germline gives CDR1 SGHTA, CDR2 FQGNSA. The CDR3 extends over 15 amino acids. V lost 5 bases, J lost 3 bases, and 7 bases stayed unmatched. The CDR3 region has the DNA TGTGCCAGCAGCAGGCCGACAGGGGGCCTCTACGAGCAGTACTTC. Translated, it gives CASSRPTGGLYEQYF. Using reference TRBV7-2 and TRBJ2-7 for the parts outside the CDR3, the full variable domain is GAGVSQSPSNKVTEKGKDVELRCDPISGHTALYWYRQSLGQGLEFLIYFQGNSAPDKSGLPSDRFSAERTGGSVSTLTIQRTQQEDSAVYLCASSRPTGGLYEQYFGPGTRLTVT.

This clonotype was seen more than once but under ten times. The chain recombines TRBV6-1 with TRBJ2-2; 10 nucleotides match TRBD2. The CDR3 covers 16 residues. CDR1 and CDR2 from the germline V gene are MNHNS and SASEGT. The trim removed 6 bases at V and 6 bases at J, leaving 10 bases unmatched. CDR3 sequence reads: CASSPKSGGASGELFF. CDR3 nucleotides: TGTGCCAGCAGCCCGAAGAGCGGGGGGGCTTCCGGGGAGCTGTTTTTT.

This clonotype came up a few times. The rearrangement joins TRBV4-1 to TRBJ2-7; the D gene is possibly TRBD2 (6 bases). The length of the CDR3 is 15 residues. Germline V gene lookup returns CDR1 MGHRA and CDR2 YSYEKL. With 5 bases removed from V and 6 bases from J, the gap between germline ends came to 20 bases. The CDR3 spells CASSITPGDFGEQYF. The CDR3 nucleotides read TGCGCCAGCAGCATTACACCGGGAGACTTTGGCGAGCAGTACTTC.

On this clonotype itself: This sequence may be a read error, since a much larger clone differs from it by one base. V is TRBV20-1 and J is TRBJ1-5, with TRBD1 identical over 8 bases. The CDR3 extends over 16 amino acids. V lost 8 bases to trimming and J lost 3 bases; unmatched junction nucleotides: 15. CDR1 DFQATT and CDR2 SNEGSKA come from the germline V gene (reference sequence). CDR3 nucleotide sequence: TGCAGTTCCAACCCTTGGTCGACAGGGGTCAATCAGCCCCAGCATTTT. Its translation: CSSNPWSTGVNQPQHF.

This clonotype has at least ten counts. The junction departs from the called germline gene at one end, perhaps through a read error. The chain has TRBV7-7 and TRBJ2-1, with D maybe TRBD1 (9 bases). CDR1 and CDR2 (germline): SSHAT, FNYEAQ (reference sequence). The CDR3 runs 17 residues. Here the CDR3 DNA reads TGTGCTAGCAGCCCGCGGGGGGACAGGGCAGGCTACAATGAGCAGTTCTTC. This gives the protein CASSPRGDRAGYNEQFF. Variable domain in full (rest from reference TRBV7-7 and TRBJ2-1): GAGVSQSPRYKVTKRGQDVTLRCDPISSHATLYWYQQALGQGPEFLTYFNYEAQPDKSGLPSDRFSAERPEGSISTLTIQRTEQRDSAMYRCASSPRGDRAGYNEQFFGPGTRLTVL.

In this sample, this clonotype turned up a few times. This chain links TRBV28 with TRBJ1-6; 9 nucleotides match TRBD1. This CDR3 has 13 residues. Germline-derived CDR1 and CDR2 are MDHEN and SYDVKM. With V trimmed by 8 bases and J by 8 bases, 4 bases remained unmatched. CDR3 loop: CASGTGGYSPLHF. The CDR3 DNA is TGTGCCAGCGGAACAGGGGGCTATTCACCCCTCCACTTT. Full variable domain (remainder filled in from reference TRBV28 and TRBJ1-6): DVKVTQSSRYLVKRTGEKVFLECVQDMDHENMFWYRQDPGLGLRLIYFSYDVKMKEKGDIPEGYSVSREKKERFSLILESASTNQTSMYLCASGTGGYSPLHFGNGTRLTVT.

V usage is TRBV5-4 and J usage is TRBJ2-1; D not certain. V dropped 2 bases and J dropped 0 bases, with 9 bases sitting between them. Germline V CDR1 and CDR2: SGHNT, YYREEE (reference sequence). The CDR3 loop spans 15 amino acids. This CDR3 reads CASSFRSSSYNEQFF. CDR3 nucleotides: TGTGCCAGCAGCTTCAGATCGAGCTCCTACAATGAGCAGTTCTTC. The full variable domain, rest sourced from reference TRBV5-4 and TRBJ2-1, is ETGVTQSPTHLIKTRGQQVTLRCSSQSGHNTVSWYQQALGQGPQFIFQYYREEENGRGNFPPRFSGLQFPNYSSELNVNALELDDSALYLCASSFRSSSYNEQFFGPGTRLTVL.

This clonotype turned up a few times. The rearrangement links TRBV28 to TRBJ1-2; maybe TRBD1 (5 bases). Germline V CDR1 and CDR2: MDHEN, SYDVKM. Trimming shortened V by 6 bases and J by 5 bases, and 19 bases separated the two germline ends. The CDR3 sequence is 15 residues long. DNA for the CDR3: TGTGCCAGCAGCCGACCCTTGGGGGTACCATATGGCTACACCTTC. Its protein product is CASSRPLGVPYGYTF.

Details on this clonotype: Mismatch with germline at one junction end may stem from a read error. The J gene is TRBJ1-1, the V gene TRBV9; D gene ambiguous. The CDR3 runs 13 residues. The V gene's germline CDR1 is SGDLS and CDR2 YYNGEE. CDR3: CSSSVSGNTEAFF. Here the CDR3 DNA reads TGTTCCAGCAGCGTAAGCGGTAACACTGAAGCTTTCTTT.

The chain recombines TRBV2 with TRBJ1-5; D possibly corresponds to TRBD1 (6 bases). The length of the CDR3 is 15 residues. Germline values: CDR1 SNHLY, CDR2 FYNNEI. V was clipped by 5 bases and J by 0 bases, with 11 bases between them. The CDR3 loop reads CASSWTDNSNQPQHF. The CDR3 DNA reads TGTGCCAGCAGTTGGACAGACAATAGCAATCAGCCCCAGCATTTT.

As regards this clonotype: A read error may be the cause here, since a much bigger clone is one base away. The chain has TRBV7-8 and TRBJ1-2, with TRBD1 matching 7 bases. This CDR3 contains 15 residues. The germline V gene has CDR1 SGHVS and CDR2 FQNEAQ. CDR3 DNA: TGTTCCAGCAGCCCCGGACAGGCGATTACAAGAGGCTACACCTTC. Its protein is CSSSPGQAITRGYTF.

The sample holds a few counts of this clonotype. V gene TRBV20-1 combines with J gene TRBJ2-1, with 8 nucleotides matching TRBD2. In germline, CDR1 is DFQATT, CDR2 SNEGSKA (reference sequence). This CDR3 has 15 residues. Trimming removed 5 bases from V and 3 bases from J; junction bases left unmatched: 9. The CDR3 loop reads CSADPTSGLYNEQFF. CDR3 nucleotide sequence: TGCAGTGCTGATCCAACTAGCGGCCTCTACAATGAGCAGTTCTTC.

This clonotype was counted only a few times. The CDR3 DNA sequence: TGTGCCAGCACCCGTAACCGGGACCCTCTCTCCGGGGAGCTGTTTTTT. It encodes CASTRNRDPLSGELFF. The chain couples TRBV6-2 or TRBV6-3 to TRBJ2-2; D tentatively fits TRBD1 or TRBD2 (5 bases each). Germline V gene data show CDR1 as MNHEY and CDR2 as SVGEGT. The CDR3 is made up of 16 amino acids. Between the trimmed V and J ends, which lost 7 bases and 6 bases, there was a span of 21 bases.

As to this clonotype: Germline and junction disagree at one end, which may indicate a read error. The rearrangement uses TRBV6-6 and TRBJ2-3; 8 nucleotides line up with TRBD2. CDR3 length equals 15 residues. Germline V gene sequence: CDR1 MNHNY, CDR2 SVGAGI (reference sequence). The CDR3 spells CASSDDRTSIDTQYF. The CDR3 coding sequence is TGTGCCAGCAGTGACGACCGGACTAGCATAGATACGCAGTATTTT.